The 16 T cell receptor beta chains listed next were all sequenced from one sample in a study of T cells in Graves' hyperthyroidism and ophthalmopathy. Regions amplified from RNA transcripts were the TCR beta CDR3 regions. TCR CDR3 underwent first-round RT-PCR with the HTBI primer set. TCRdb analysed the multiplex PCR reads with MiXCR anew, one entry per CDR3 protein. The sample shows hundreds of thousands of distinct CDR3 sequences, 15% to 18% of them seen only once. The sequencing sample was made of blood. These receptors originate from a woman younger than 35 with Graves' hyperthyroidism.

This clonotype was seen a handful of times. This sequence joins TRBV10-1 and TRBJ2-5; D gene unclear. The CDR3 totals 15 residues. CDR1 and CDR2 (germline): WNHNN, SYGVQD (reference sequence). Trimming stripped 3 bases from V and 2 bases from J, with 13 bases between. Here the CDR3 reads CASSEKRGLQETQYF. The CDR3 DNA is TGCGCCAGCAGTGAAAAGCGTGGCTTACAAGAGACCCAGTACTTC.

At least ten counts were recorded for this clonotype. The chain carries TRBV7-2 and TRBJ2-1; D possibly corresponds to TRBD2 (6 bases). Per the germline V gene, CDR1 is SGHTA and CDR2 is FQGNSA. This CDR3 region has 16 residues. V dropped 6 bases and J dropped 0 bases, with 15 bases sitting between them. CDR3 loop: CASRLGVGGSYNEQFF. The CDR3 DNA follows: TGTGCCAGCAGACTCGGGGTGGGGGGCTCCTACAATGAGCAGTTCTTC.

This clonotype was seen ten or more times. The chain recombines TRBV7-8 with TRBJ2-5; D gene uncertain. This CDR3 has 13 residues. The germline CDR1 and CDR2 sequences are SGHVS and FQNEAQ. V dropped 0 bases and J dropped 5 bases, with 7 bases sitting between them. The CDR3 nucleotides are TGTGCCAGCAGCTTAGCCGGCGTGGAGACCCAGTACTTC. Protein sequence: CASSLAGVETQYF.

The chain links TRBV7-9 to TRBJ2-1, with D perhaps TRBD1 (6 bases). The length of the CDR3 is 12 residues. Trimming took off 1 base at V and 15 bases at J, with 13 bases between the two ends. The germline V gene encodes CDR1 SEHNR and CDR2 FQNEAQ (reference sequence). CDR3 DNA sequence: TGTGCCAGCAGCTTAGTCTCCCAGGGGCGGTTCTTC. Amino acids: CASSLVSQGRFF. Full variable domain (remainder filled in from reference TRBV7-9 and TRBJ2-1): DTGVSQNPRHKITKRGQNVTFRCDPISEHNRLYWYRQTLGQGPEFLTYFQNEAQLEKSRLLSDRFSAERPKGSFSTLEIQRTEQGDSAMYLCASSLVSQGRFFGPGTRLTVL.

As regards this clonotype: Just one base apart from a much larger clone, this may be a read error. The CDR3 loop reads CASGYALGTNTEAFF. CDR3 DNA: TGTGCCAGCGGTTATGCTCTAGGGACTAACACTGAAGCTTTCTTT. The chain joins TRBV6-5 to TRBJ1-1, with D tentatively TRBD1 (5 bases). CDR1 and CDR2 (germline): MNHEY, SVGAGI. CDR3 length: 15 residues.

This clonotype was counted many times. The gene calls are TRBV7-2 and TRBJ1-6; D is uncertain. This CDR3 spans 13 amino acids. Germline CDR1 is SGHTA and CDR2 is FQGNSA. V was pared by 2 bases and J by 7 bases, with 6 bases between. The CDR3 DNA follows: TGTGCCAGCAGCTTACATTTCAATTCACCCCTCCACTTT. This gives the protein CASSLHFNSPLHF. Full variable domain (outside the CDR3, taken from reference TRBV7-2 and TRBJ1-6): GAGVSQSPSNKVTEKGKDVELRCDPISGHTALYWYRQSLGQGLEFLIYFQGNSAPDKSGLPSDRFSAERTGGSVSTLTIQRTQQEDSAVYLCASSLHFNSPLHFGNGTRLTVT.

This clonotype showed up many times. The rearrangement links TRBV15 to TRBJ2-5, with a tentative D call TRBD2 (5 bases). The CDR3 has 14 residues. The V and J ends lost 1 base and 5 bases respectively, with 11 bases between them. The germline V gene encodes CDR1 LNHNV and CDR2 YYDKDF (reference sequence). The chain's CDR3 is CATSRALVSETQYF. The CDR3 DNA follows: TGTGCCACCAGCAGAGCACTAGTATCCGAGACCCAGTACTTC.

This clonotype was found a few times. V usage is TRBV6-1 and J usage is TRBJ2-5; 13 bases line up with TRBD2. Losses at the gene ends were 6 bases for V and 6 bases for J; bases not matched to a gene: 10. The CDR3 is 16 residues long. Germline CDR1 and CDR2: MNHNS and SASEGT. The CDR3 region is CASSRRLAGGQKTQYF. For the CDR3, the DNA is TGTGCCAGCAGCCGCCGACTAGCGGGGGGCCAGAAGACCCAGTACTTC.

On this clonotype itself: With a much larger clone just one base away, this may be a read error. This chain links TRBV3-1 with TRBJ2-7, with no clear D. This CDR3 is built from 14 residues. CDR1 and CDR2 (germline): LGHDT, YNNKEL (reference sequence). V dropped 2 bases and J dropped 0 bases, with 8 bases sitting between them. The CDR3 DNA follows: TGTGCCAGCAGCCAACTGGTTAGCTCCTACGAGCAGTACTTC. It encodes CASSQLVSSYEQYF.

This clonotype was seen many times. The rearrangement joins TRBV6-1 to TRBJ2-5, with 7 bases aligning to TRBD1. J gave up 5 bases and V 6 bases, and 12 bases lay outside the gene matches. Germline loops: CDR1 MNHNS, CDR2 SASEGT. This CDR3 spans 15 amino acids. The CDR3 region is CASRGDSALGETQYF. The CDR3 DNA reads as TGTGCCAGCAGGGGGGACAGTGCCCTTGGGGAGACCCAGTACTTC.

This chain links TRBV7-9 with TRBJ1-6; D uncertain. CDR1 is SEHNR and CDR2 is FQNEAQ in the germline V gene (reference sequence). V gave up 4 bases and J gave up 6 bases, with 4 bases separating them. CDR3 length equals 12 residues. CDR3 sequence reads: CASSSRNSPLHF. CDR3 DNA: TGTGCCAGCAGCTCCCGTAATTCACCCCTCCACTTT.

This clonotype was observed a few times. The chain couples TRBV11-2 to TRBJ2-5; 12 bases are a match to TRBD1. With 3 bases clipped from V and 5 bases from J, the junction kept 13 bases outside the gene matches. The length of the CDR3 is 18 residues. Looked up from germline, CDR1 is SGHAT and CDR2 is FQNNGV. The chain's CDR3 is CASSFPASGTGGGETQYF. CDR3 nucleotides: TGTGCCAGCAGCTTTCCTGCATCCGGGACAGGGGGCGGGGAGACCCAGTACTTC.

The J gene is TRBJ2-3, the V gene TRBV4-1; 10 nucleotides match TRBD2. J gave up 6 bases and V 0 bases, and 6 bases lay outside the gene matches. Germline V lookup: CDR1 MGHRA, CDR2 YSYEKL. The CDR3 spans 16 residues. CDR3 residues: CASSQEASGGDDTQYF. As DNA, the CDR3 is TGCGCCAGCAGCCAAGAAGCTAGCGGGGGCGACGATACGCAGTATTTT.

In nucleotides, the CDR3 is TGTGCCAGCGTTCCTGGCGGGGCAGAAGAGCAGTACTTC. The encoded protein is CASVPGGAEEQYF. The rearrangement links TRBV7-2 to TRBJ2-7; D perhaps matches TRBD2 (6 bases). The CDR3 contains 13 residues. Germline V gene lookup returns CDR1 SGHTA and CDR2 FQGNSA. Trimming shortened V by 8 bases and J by 7 bases, and 18 bases separated the two germline ends.

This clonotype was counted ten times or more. DNA for the CDR3: TGTGCCAGCAGCTTAGACCACGGGGGCCCCTACGAGCAGTACTTC. Protein: CASSLDHGGPYEQYF. The chain uses TRBV7-2 and TRBJ2-7; D may be TRBD1 or TRBD2 (6 bases each). Germline assignment: CDR1 SGHTA and CDR2 FQGNSA. V was trimmed by 1 base and J by 2 bases, leaving 12 bases between them. This CDR3 has 15 residues. Combining the CDR3 with reference TRBV7-2 and TRBJ2-7 gives the whole variable domain GAGVSQSPSNKVTEKGKDVELRCDPISGHTALYWYRQSLGQGLEFLIYFQGNSAPDKSGLPSDRFSAERTGGSVSTLTIQRTQQEDSAVYLCASSLDHGGPYEQYFGPGTRLTVT.

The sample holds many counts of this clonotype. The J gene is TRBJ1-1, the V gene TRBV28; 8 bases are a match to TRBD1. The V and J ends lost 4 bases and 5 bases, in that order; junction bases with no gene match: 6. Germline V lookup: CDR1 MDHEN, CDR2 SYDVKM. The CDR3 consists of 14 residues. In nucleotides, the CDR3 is TGTGCCAGCAGTTACCAGGGGGCGCGGACTGAAGCTTTCTTT. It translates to CASSYQGARTEAFF.